The 5 T cell receptor beta chains in this list originate from one sample, sequenced in a study of T cells in tumors after PD-1 blockade. The table came from immunoSEQ multiplex PCR; TCRdb's copy has only in-frame clones and leaves some out. Of approximately 20,000 clones listed, 81% are singletons. This sample comprised PBMCs, obtained after anti-PD-1 therapy. Source of these receptors: a human donor with advanced basal cell or squamous cell carcinoma (not recorded which).

The J gene is TRBJ2-3, the V gene TRBV21-1; the table's D call TRBD2 went unverified against the DNA. TRBV21-1 is listed as a pseudogene. The CDR3 covers 14 residues. The CDR3 loop is CAPGTGTSTDTQYF. The CDR3 DNA reads as TGTGCCCCCGGGACTGGTACAAGCACAGATACGCAGTATTTT.

Concerning this clone: One end of the junction varies from germline; a read error may be responsible. This chain joins TRBV19 and TRBJ1-5; D ambiguous. Germline assignment: CDR1 LNHDA and CDR2 SQIVND (reference sequence). The CDR3 runs to 15 residues. DNA of the CDR3: TGTGCCAGTAGTATATCGGGTATGGGCAATCATCCCCATCATTTT. Residues: CASSISGMGNHPHHF.

V is TRBV11-3 and J is TRBJ2-7; the match to TRBD2 covers 11 bases. The germline gives CDR1 SGHNT, CDR2 YENEEA. This CDR3 has 17 residues. V was pared by 5 bases and J by 5 bases, with 14 bases of the junction left unmatched. The chain's CDR3 is CASSVGVIAGGPNEQYF. As DNA, the CDR3 is TGTGCCAGCAGCGTAGGGGTAATAGCGGGAGGGCCGAACGAGCAGTACTTC.

The chain has TRBV28 and TRBJ1-1; no clear D. The CDR3 is 14 amino acids. CDR1 MDHEN and CDR2 SYDVKM come from the germline V gene. V was pared by 9 bases and J by 0 bases, with 14 bases between. The CDR3 is CASLEHGMNTEAFF. CDR3 DNA: TGTGCCAGTCTGGAACATGGAATGAACACTGAAGCTTTCTTT.

The chain employs TRBV19 and TRBJ2-3; possibly TRBD1 or TRBD2 for D (5 bases each). Germline V gives CDR1 LNHDA, CDR2 SQIVND (reference sequence). V was pared by 6 bases and J by 8 bases, with 18 bases between. The CDR3 has 14 amino acids. CDR3 nucleotides: TGTGCCAGTAGCCCCGGGGCAGCCCGAGGTACGCAGTATTTT. Its protein product is CASSPGAARGTQYF.